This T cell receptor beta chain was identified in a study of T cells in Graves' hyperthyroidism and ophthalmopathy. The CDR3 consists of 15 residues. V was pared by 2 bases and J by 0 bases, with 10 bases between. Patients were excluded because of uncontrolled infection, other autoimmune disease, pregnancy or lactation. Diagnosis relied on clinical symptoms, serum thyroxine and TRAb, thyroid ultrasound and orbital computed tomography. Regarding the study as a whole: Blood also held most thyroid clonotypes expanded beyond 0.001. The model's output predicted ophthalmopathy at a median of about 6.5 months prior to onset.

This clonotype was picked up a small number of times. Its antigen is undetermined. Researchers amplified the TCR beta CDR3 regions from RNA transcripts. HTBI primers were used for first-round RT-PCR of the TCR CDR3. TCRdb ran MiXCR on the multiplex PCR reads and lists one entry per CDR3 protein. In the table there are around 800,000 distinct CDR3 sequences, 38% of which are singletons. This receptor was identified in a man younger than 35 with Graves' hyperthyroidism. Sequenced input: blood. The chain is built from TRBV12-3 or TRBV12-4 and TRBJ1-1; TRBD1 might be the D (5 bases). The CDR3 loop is CASSLRGRVNTEAFF. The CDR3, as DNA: TGTGCCAGCAGTTTAAGGGGCAGGGTGAACACTGAAGCTTTCTTT.